The 21 T cell receptor beta chains given below trace back to one sample, sequenced in a study of glioma-infiltrating T cells. Using RNA template, CDR3s of TCR alpha and beta were amplified with iRepertoire arm-PCR. TCRdb re-called the multiplex PCR reads with MiXCR, one entry per CDR3 protein. The repertoire holds 300,000 to 450,000 distinct CDR3 sequences, with less than 50% as singletons. The source material was glioma tissue, nonneoplastic brain tissue, or PBMCs (not recorded which). The receptor set was obtained from a human donor with low-grade glioma or glioblastoma, undergoing nonglioma brain surgery, or in good health (not recorded which).

The genes are TRBV28 and TRBJ2-5, with 10 bases identical to TRBD1. Unmatched junction bases numbered 7, after V lost 3 bases and J lost 0 bases. Per the germline V gene, CDR1 is MDHEN and CDR2 is SYDVKM. The CDR3 is 17 residues long. The CDR3 sequence is CASSLPTGGADQETQYF. Here the CDR3 DNA reads TGTGCCAGCAGTTTGCCGACAGGGGGCGCGGACCAAGAGACCCAGTACTTC.

On this clonotype: A much bigger clone sits one base away, suggesting this may be a read error. The chain uses TRBV27 and TRBJ1-2, with TRBD1 as a possible D gene (5 bases). Looked up from germline, CDR1 is MNHEY and CDR2 is SMNVEV (reference sequence). This CDR3 comprises 15 residues. The CDR3 reads CAGSLFSGGNYGYTF. The CDR3 DNA reads TGTGCCGGCAGTTTATTTTCGGGGGGGAACTATGGCTACACCTTC.

This clonotype was seen a few times. V usage is TRBV29-1 and J usage is TRBJ2-1; unclear D gene. V gave up 5 bases and J gave up 7 bases, with 12 bases separating them. Germline CDR1 reads SQVTM; CDR2 reads ANQGSEA. This CDR3 is 12 amino acids long. CDR3 in amino acids: CSVLFEPNEQFF. CDR3 bases: TGCAGCGTTCTTTTTGAACCTAATGAGCAGTTCTTC.

This clonotype was observed a few times. The chain couples TRBV28 to TRBJ1-2, with D uncertain. The germline CDR1 and CDR2 sequences are MDHEN and SYDVKM. V was cut by 6 bases and J by 8 bases, with 19 bases left in between. The CDR3 covers 14 residues. The CDR3 spells CASSPDSSRSGYTF. For the CDR3, the DNA is TGTGCCAGCAGCCCAGATTCGTCCAGGTCGGGCTACACCTTC.

The V call is TRBV4-1, the J call TRBJ2-7; D possibly matches TRBD1 or TRBD2 (5 bases each). CDR3 length: 16 residues. Trimming pared 0 bases from V and 8 bases from J, leaving 20 bases between. Per germline, CDR1 MGHRA and CDR2 YSYEKL. DNA of the CDR3: TGCGCCAGCAGCCAAGAAGGACTGGGGGAACATGTGCAGCAGTACTTC. Its protein product is CASSQEGLGEHVQQYF.

This sequence joins TRBV20-1 and TRBJ1-5; TRBD1 aligns across 7 bases. The CDR3 sequence is 17 residues long. The ends lost 5 bases at V and 0 bases at J; junction bases unmatched: 13. In germline, CDR1 is DFQATT, CDR2 SNEGSKA (reference sequence). Here the CDR3 DNA reads TGCAGTGCTCCCGGGACAGCCTGGGCCTATAGCAATCAGCCCCAGCATTTT. Amino acid sequence: CSAPGTAWAYSNQPQHF.

The rearrangement uses TRBV7-2 and TRBJ2-7; a possible D gene is TRBD1 (6 bases). The length of the CDR3 is 13 residues. The ends were cut back, 0 bases at V and 6 bases at J, with 9 bases in the middle. The germline CDR1 and CDR2 sequences are SGHTA and FQGNSA. The CDR3 nucleotides are TGTGCCAGCAGCTTAGCGACAGGTCCCGAGCAGTACTTC. This gives the protein CASSLATGPEQYF.

The chain employs TRBV20-1 and TRBJ1-4; possible D gene TRBD1, 6 bases. The CDR3 loop spans 15 amino acids. CDR1 is DFQATT and CDR2 is SNEGSKA in the germline V gene (reference sequence). CDR3 sequence (DNA): TGCATTGCCCCGGGACAAACGGCAACTAATGAAAAACTGTTTTTT. Protein product: CIAPGQTATNEKLFF.

This clonotype has a single count. A much larger clone lies one base from this, so it may be a read error. This chain links TRBV20-1 with TRBJ1-2; D is perhaps TRBD1 (5 bases). The CDR3 is 16 residues long. Germline loops: CDR1 DFQATT, CDR2 SNEGSKA (reference sequence). CDR3 region: CSATRLEQGNFYGYSF. CDR3 in DNA: TGCAGTGCCACCAGGCTCGAGCAGGGTAATTTCTATGGCTACAGCTTC.

This clonotype was seen at least ten times. The chain carries TRBV11-1 and TRBJ2-1; a possible D gene is TRBD2 (6 bases). The CDR3 has 14 residues. Germline CDR1 SGHAT, CDR2 FQDESV (reference sequence). The V end lost 8 bases, the J end lost 3 bases, and 14 bases lay between the germline ends. The CDR3 nucleotides are TGTGCCAGCGAAAGCGGGCAGGTCTACAATGAGCAGTTCTTC. This encodes CASESGQVYNEQFF.

As regards this clonotype: A much larger clone differs by one base, so this may be a read error. The gene calls are TRBV6-2 or TRBV6-3 and TRBJ1-1; D is ambiguous. The V gene lost 2 bases and the J gene lost 4 bases, with 11 bases spanning the gap. This CDR3 comprises 14 residues. Germline-derived CDR1 and CDR2 are MNHEY and SVGEGT. DNA for the CDR3: TGTGCCAGCAGTTACCAAGCAATGATCACTGAAGCTTTCTTT. As protein: CASSYQAMITEAFF.

This chain links TRBV30 with TRBJ2-7; D is unclear. The germline gives CDR1 GTSNPN, CDR2 SVGIG (reference sequence). V was shortened by 1 base and J by 0 bases, with 10 bases between the two germline ends. The CDR3 runs 14 residues. CDR3 residues: CAWSAIRISYEQYF. As DNA, the CDR3 is TGTGCCTGGAGTGCCATACGGATCTCCTACGAGCAGTACTTC.

This clonotype has only a few counts. The genes are TRBV6-2 or TRBV6-3 and TRBJ2-7, with TRBD1 matching 7 bases. Germline CDR1 is MNHEY and CDR2 is SVGEGT. V gave up 2 bases and J gave up 5 bases; unmatched junction bases: 12. The CDR3 contains 16 residues. The CDR3 nucleotides read TGTGCCAGCAGTTACCCTCCTCCGGGACAGCGCCACGAGCAGTACTTC. Encoded protein: CASSYPPPGQRHEQYF.

The rearrangement joins TRBV3-1 to TRBJ1-5; TRBD1 agrees at 7 bases. V trimming: 3 bases; J trimming: 6 bases; junction bases outside the gene matches: 8. This CDR3 is built from 15 residues. The V gene's germline CDR1 is LGHDT and CDR2 YNNKEL (reference sequence). CDR3 bases: TGTGCCAGCAGCCACTGGTTCAGGGGGTCTCAGCCCCAGCATTTT. Amino acids: CASSHWFRGSQPQHF.

This clonotype came up many times. V gene TRBV6-1 combines with J gene TRBJ2-7; 11 bases match TRBD2. The CDR3 has 16 residues. With V trimmed by 5 bases and J by 4 bases, 10 bases remained unmatched. Germline V gene sequence: CDR1 MNHNS, CDR2 SASEGT. The CDR3 nucleotides read TGTGCCAGCAGTCGGGGGACTAGCGGTTTCCCTTACGAGCAGTACTTC. Translating gives CASSRGTSGFPYEQYF.

This clonotype was seen many times. The genes are TRBV28 and TRBJ2-7, with TRBD2 identical over 8 bases. Trimming took 3 bases from V and 6 from J; bases not matched to a gene: 4. Germline values: CDR1 MDHEN, CDR2 SYDVKM. The CDR3 length is 13 residues. In DNA, the CDR3 is TGTGCCAGCAGTTTCCGGGGGGGGGGCGAGCAGTACTTC. It encodes CASSFRGGGEQYF.

With regard to this clonotype: The CDR3 does not end in the conserved phenylalanine or tryptophan, so this is likely a read error. This rearrangement joins TRBV20-1 to TRBJ2-3; the D gene could be TRBD1 or TRBD2 (5 bases each). Germline CDR1 and CDR2: DFQATT and SNEGSKA (reference sequence). The CDR3 consists of 15 residues. CDR3 amino acids: CSARASRGSTDTQYL. CDR3 bases: TGCAGTGCAAGAGCTTCTCGGGGCTCCACAGATACGCAGTATCTT.

This clonotype was recorded a few times. A much larger clone lies one base from this, so it may be a read error. This sequence joins TRBV28 and TRBJ2-7; D possibly corresponds to TRBD1 (6 bases). Trimming shortened V by 8 bases and J by 1 base, and 12 bases separated the two germline ends. Germline CDR1 and CDR2: MDHEN and SYDVKM. This CDR3 comprises 13 residues. CDR3 loop: CASGPGQSYEQYF. The CDR3, as DNA: TGTGCCAGCGGCCCTGGACAGTCCTACGAGCAGTACTTC.

In this sample, this clonotype turned up a few times. The chain recombines TRBV19 with TRBJ1-5; D call uncertain. The CDR3 is 15 amino acids. Germline V gene data show CDR1 as LNHDA and CDR2 as SQIVND (reference sequence). Trimming cost V 6 bases and J 4 bases, with 16 bases left between them. The CDR3: CASSRSRPYNQPQHF. CDR3 bases: TGTGCCAGTAGCAGGTCCAGGCCCTATAATCAGCCCCAGCATTTT.

This clonotype was recorded only once. The chain recombines TRBV28 with TRBJ2-7; D not resolved. V was pared by 3 bases and J by 7 bases, with 13 bases between. This CDR3 region has 13 residues. Germline V lookup: CDR1 MDHEN, CDR2 SYDVKM. This chain's CDR3 is CASSFSSYNEQYF. The CDR3 nucleotides read TGTGCCAGCAGTTTTTCCTCCTACAATGAGCAGTACTTC.

The chain is built from TRBV18 and TRBJ2-1; TRBD2 might be the D (6 bases). Germline lookup yields CDR1 KGHSH and CDR2 LQKENI. The CDR3 has 15 amino acids. The V gene lost 3 bases and the J gene lost 9 bases, with 18 bases spanning the gap. The CDR3 DNA reads as TGTGCCAGCTCACCTACCGGGACTCCCCAGAGTGAGCAGTTCTTC. This sequence encodes CASSPTGTPQSEQFF.